This entry is about one TCR beta chain. These data come from a study of technical replicates of blood from a handful of donors. Profiling relied on immunoSEQ multiplex PCR, and the TCRdb table lists in-frame clones only, not all of them. The table records about 62,000 clones, roughly 98% of them present only once. V was pared by 0 bases and J by 8 bases, with 10 bases between. In germline, CDR1 is WNHNN, CDR2 SYGVQD (reference sequence). CDR3 size: 13 residues. This chain links TRBV10-1 with TRBJ1-1; a possible D gene is TRBD1 (6 bases). The receptor was derived from a human donor in good health. The sequenced sample was T cells isolated from PBMCs. The CDR3 DNA sequence: TGCGCCAGCAGTGAGTCGGCCACAGGGGAAGCTTTCTTT. Encoded protein: CASSESATGEAFF.